Listed below are T cell receptor beta chains from one sample, sequenced in a study of T cells in localized non-small cell lung cancer. Using immunoSEQ multiplex PCR, the repertoire was profiled, and TCRdb retains in-frame clones only, with some absent. The table lists about 2,300 clones, roughly 25% of them singletons. Source: lung tumor tissue, taken before any cancer treatment. These receptors came from a woman between 35 and 70 years old with stage II lung adenocarcinoma. CDR3s include the opening cysteine and the closing phenylalanine or tryptophan. D genes are given only for firm matches. Size tells how often a clone was seen (once, few, many) or the class of an expanded clone, and some rows leave it out.

CDR3 DNA,CDR3 protein,clone size,J gene,V gene,D gene
TGTGCCAGCAGCACGGGACAGAACACCGGGGAGCTGTTTTTT,CASSTGQNTGELFF,NA,TRBJ2-2,TRBV11-3,NA
TGCGCCAGCATCTTGGACAGGGGGCATCGTTTCTATGGCTACACCTTC,CASILDRGHRFYGYTF,NA,TRBJ1-2,TRBV10-2,TRBD1
TGCAGCATGCACGGGGTTAGCGGAGGGGGGGAGACCCAGTACTTC,CSMHGVSGGGETQYF,medium-sized,TRBJ2-5,TRBV29-1,NA
TGTGCCAGCAGTGAAGGGACGGATGAAAAACTGTTTTTT,CASSEGTDEKLFF,large,TRBJ1-4,TRBV9,NA
TGTGCCAGCGACAGACTAGCGGGAGCTGGCAATGAGCAGTTCTTC,CASDRLAGAGNEQFF,NA,TRBJ2-1,TRBV6-8,TRBD2
TGTGCCAGTAACAGGGGAGTGGATGGCTACACCTTC,CASNRGVDGYTF,NA,TRBJ1-2,TRBV19,TRBD1
TGTGCCAGCAGCTTAAGTTTCTCGGACAGGGCTGGGAATGAGCAGTTCTTC,CASSLSFSDRAGNEQFF,NA,TRBJ2-1,TRBV11-3,TRBD1
TGTGCCAGCACGAAGAGCGGGGCGAACACTGAAGCTTTCTTT,CASTKSGANTEAFF,NA,TRBJ1-1,TRBV6-8,NA
TGTGCCAGCAGCTTAGTCGGGGCGAGGTACACTGAAGCTTTCTTT,CASSLVGARYTEAFF,NA,TRBJ1-1,TRBV11-3,NA
TGTGCCAGCAGTTTATTGCTAGCCCGCACAGATACGCAGTATTTT,CASSLLLARTDTQYF,NA,TRBJ2-3,TRBV2,NA
TGTGCCAGCAGCTTAGATCCGGAACCTACCTACGAGCAGTACTTC,CASSLDPEPTYEQYF,NA,TRBJ2-7,TRBV11-3,NA
TGTGCCAGCCTAGGACAGGGGAACACTGAAGCTTTCTTT,CASLGQGNTEAFF,NA,TRBJ1-1,TRBV6-8,TRBD1
TGTGCCAGCAGCTTTGGGACTAGCGGGAGGGCCCGGGGTGAGACCCAGTACTTC,CASSFGTSGRARGETQYF,NA,TRBJ2-5,TRBV11-3,TRBD2
TGTGCCAGCAGCTTGAAGGGGGCGCGAACTGAAGCTTTCTTT,CASSLKGARTEAFF,medium-sized,TRBJ1-1,TRBV11-3,TRBD1
TGTGCCAGCAGCCAAGCTCCCCTAGCGGACGGGGCCAATGAGCAGTTCTTC,CASSQAPLADGANEQFF,NA,TRBJ2-1,TRBV14,TRBD2
TGTGCCAGCAGTCATCCCCCGGGACTAGAGGCCAACGAGCAGTACTTC,CASSHPPGLEANEQYF,few,TRBJ2-7,TRBV6-7,TRBD2
TGCGCCAGCCAAAGGACAGGGTTCAGGGAGACCCAGTACTTC,CASQRTGFRETQYF,NA,TRBJ2-5,TRBV5-1,TRBD1
TGTGCCACCAAGGGACAGGGAGTCCAGCCCCAGCATTTT,CATKGQGVQPQHF,few,TRBJ1-5,TRBV6-8,TRBD1
TGTGCCAGCAGGGTTAGCACAGATACGCAGTATTTT,CASRVSTDTQYF,NA,TRBJ2-3,TRBV6-8,NA
TGTGCCAGCAGCCCCTGGGCGGGAGCAGATACGCAGTATTTT,CASSPWAGADTQYF,few,TRBJ2-3,TRBV11-3,TRBD2
TGTGCCAGCTCACCAATCATCCCGAGCTCCTACAATGAGCAGTTCTTC,CASSPIIPSSYNEQFF,few,TRBJ2-1,TRBV18,NA
TGTGCCAGCAGTGGGTTTCAGAGTAACTATGGCTACACCTTC,CASSGFQSNYGYTF,NA,TRBJ1-2,TRBV9,NA
TGTGCCAGCACCTCTCAGAGAGGGGGCCTGGAGACCCAGTACTTC,CASTSQRGGLETQYF,NA,TRBJ2-5,TRBV28,TRBD1
TGTGCCAGTAGTATAGATACGGCTCCGGGCACTGAAGCTTTCTTT,CASSIDTAPGTEAFF,NA,TRBJ1-1,TRBV19,NA
TGTGCCAGCAGCTTTATACCCCCCCCGGACGAGCAGTACTTC,CASSFIPPPDEQYF,NA,TRBJ2-7,TRBV11-1,NA
TGCGCCAGCAGCCAATACAGGGGAAACTACGAGCAGTACTTC,CASSQYRGNYEQYF,medium-sized,TRBJ2-7,TRBV4-1,TRBD1
TGCGCCAGCAGCGTGGGGACGGATGGAAACACCATATATTTT,CASSVGTDGNTIYF,once,TRBJ1-3,TRBV5-1,NA
TGTGCCAGCAGAAGGGACGGAGCCTCCTACGAGCAGTACTTC,CASRRDGASYEQYF,few,TRBJ2-7,TRBV9,NA
TGTGCCAGCAGTTACCGAGGGACAGGGGGCAATCAGCCCCAGCATTTT,CASSYRGTGGNQPQHF,NA,TRBJ1-5,TRBV6-8,TRBD1
TGCGCCAGCAGCCAAGATGGAGCGGGGGTAGGGGACGGGGAGCTGTTTTTT,CASSQDGAGVGDGELFF,NA,TRBJ2-2,TRBV4-1,TRBD2
TGTGCCAGCAGTTACTCCAGATCAGGGGTTTATGGCTACACCTTC,CASSYSRSGVYGYTF,medium-sized,TRBJ1-2,TRBV6-8,NA
TGTGCCAGCAGCGTAGGAGCGTCGAAGGAGACCCAGTACTTC,CASSVGASKETQYF,few,TRBJ2-5,TRBV9,NA
TGTGCCAGCAGCCTAGCGGGAAGTTATACGCAGTATTTT,CASSLAGSYTQYF,NA,TRBJ2-3,TRBV9,TRBD2
TGCGCCAGCAGCTGGCTGGGGAGCCGACACAATGAGCAGTTCTTC,CASSWLGSRHNEQFF,few,TRBJ2-1,TRBV5-1,NA
TGTGCCAGCAGCTGGGGACGGCTGGCTGGGGCCAACGTCCTGACTTTC,CASSWGRLAGANVLTF,few,TRBJ2-6,TRBV11-3,NA
TGTGCCAGCAGCCCCTTGGGAGACGTTGGCACCGGGGAGCTGTTTTTT,CASSPLGDVGTGELFF,medium-sized,TRBJ2-2,TRBV11-3,NA
TGTGCCAGCAGCTCGTACCTTACAGGCGACACTGAAGCTTTCTTT,CASSSYLTGDTEAFF,medium-sized,TRBJ1-1,TRBV11-3,NA
TGTGCCAGTAGTATCAGTCTGACCTCTGGAAACACCATATATTTT,CASSISLTSGNTIYF,NA,TRBJ1-3,TRBV19,NA
TGTGCCAGCAGCTCCGATCCGGGGGAACAAGAGACCCAGTACTTC,CASSSDPGEQETQYF,medium-sized,TRBJ2-5,TRBV11-3,NA
TGCGCCAGCAGCCAATCCCCCCTGAATGAGCAGTTCTTC,CASSQSPLNEQFF,few,TRBJ2-1,TRBV4-1,NA
TGTGCCTGGAGCCTGGACAGGGGGTACACCATATATTTT,CAWSLDRGYTIYF,NA,TRBJ1-3,TRBV30,TRBD1
TGTGCCAGCAGTAGGGTTAGCGGGGGAATCACCGGGGAGCTGTTTTTT,CASSRVSGGITGELFF,few,TRBJ2-2,TRBV6-8,TRBD2
TGTGCCAGCAGCTTAGTGCTCGGGCCTTCCTGGAATGAGCAGTTCTTC,CASSLVLGPSWNEQFF,NA,TRBJ2-1,TRBV11-3,NA
TGTGCCAGCAGCTTTTTGCAGCGGGAGACTGAGCAGTTCTTC,CASSFLQRETEQFF,NA,TRBJ2-1,TRBV11-3,TRBD2
TGTGCCAGTAGTGTCGGGGTCTCGGACTATGGCTACACCTTC,CASSVGVSDYGYTF,NA,TRBJ1-2,TRBV19,NA
TGTGCCAGCTCACCAGGGTCAGGGGCGCTAAACACTGAAGCTTTCTTT,CASSPGSGALNTEAFF,medium-sized,TRBJ1-1,TRBV18,NA
TGTGCCAGCAGTCCGAGGGACAGGGGAAACACCATATATTTT,CASSPRDRGNTIYF,medium-sized,TRBJ1-3,TRBV9,TRBD1
TGCGCCAGCACCCAATCTATACCAAACTGGGGAGGCGAGCAGTACTTC,CASTQSIPNWGGEQYF,large,TRBJ2-7,TRBV23-1,NA
TGCGCCAGCAGCCAAGATATGTCCACTTCCTACAATGAGCAGTTCTTC,CASSQDMSTSYNEQFF,medium-sized,TRBJ2-1,TRBV4-1,NA
TGTGCCAGCTCACCGGTGGCGGGAGACAATGAGCAGTTCTTC,CASSPVAGDNEQFF,NA,TRBJ2-1,TRBV18,TRBD2
TGTGCCAGCAGGCCCAACTACGAGCAGTACTTC,CASRPNYEQYF,NA,TRBJ2-7,TRBV14,NA
TGTGCCAGTGGGAGTAGGAGTAACTACAATGAGCAGTTCTTC,CASGSRSNYNEQFF,large,TRBJ2-1,TRBV19,NA
TGTGCCAGCAGTTACTCCGGCCAGTATGGCTACACCTTC,CASSYSGQYGYTF,NA,TRBJ1-2,TRBV6-8,NA
TGTGCCAGCGGAAGAGGACAGCCTAATTCACCCCTCCACTTT,CASGRGQPNSPLHF,NA,TRBJ1-6,TRBV9,NA
TGCGCCAGCAGCGCACAGGGGCCCACCGGGGAGCTGTTTTTT,CASSAQGPTGELFF,NA,TRBJ2-2,TRBV5-1,TRBD1